The 12 T cell receptor beta chains given below trace back to one sample, sequenced in a study of T cell repertoires in cytomegalovirus infection. Their antigens remain unidentified. MiXCR was run by TCRdb on the reads, yielding one entry per CDR3 protein. The table includes about 700,000 distinct CDR3 sequences, about 33% detected once. The source was cultured PBMCs, collected from culture after CMV antigen stimulation. The source of these receptors is a human donor in good health (CMV status not recorded). Some clones in this sample may be carry-over from other donors' samples.

This clonotype occurred many times. The chain is built from TRBV19 and TRBJ2-4, with D uncertain. Per the germline V gene, CDR1 is LNHDA and CDR2 is SQIVND (reference sequence). CDR3 size: 12 residues. Trimming cost V 3 bases and J 5 bases, with 5 bases left between them. This CDR3 is CASSMLQNIQYF. CDR3 DNA sequence: TGTGCCAGTAGTATGTTGCAAAACATTCAGTACTTC.

V gene TRBV28 combines with J gene TRBJ2-3; 9 nucleotides agree with TRBD1. This CDR3 is built from 14 residues. The ends lost 10 bases at V and 4 bases at J; junction bases unmatched: 9. The germline gives CDR1 MDHEN, CDR2 SYDVKM. This CDR3 is CAIYGTGKADTQYF. The DNA of the CDR3 is TGTGCCATATACGGGACAGGGAAAGCAGATACGCAGTATTTT. Based on the CDR3 plus reference TRBV28 and TRBJ2-3, the full variable domain is DVKVTQSSRYLVKRTGEKVFLECVQDMDHENMFWYRQDPGLGLRLIYFSYDVKMKEKGDIPEGYSVSREKKERFSLILESASTNQTSMYLCAIYGTGKADTQYFGPGTRLTVL.

V gene TRBV28 combines with J gene TRBJ2-7; D is tentatively TRBD1 or TRBD2 (6 bases each). With 3 bases removed from V and 3 bases from J, the gap between germline ends came to 15 bases. CDR1 is MDHEN, CDR2 SYDVKM, per germline. The CDR3 is 15 residues long. In DNA form, the CDR3 reads TGTGCCAGCAGTTTTTTGGGGGGCCGGGGCTACGAGCAGTACTTC. Its protein is CASSFLGGRGYEQYF.

On this clonotype itself: This may be a read error, as it is one base from a much larger clone. The rearrangement joins TRBV7-2 to TRBJ1-2; possibly TRBD1 for D (6 bases). Trimming stripped 3 bases from V and 4 bases from J, with 12 bases between. The CDR3 loop spans 14 amino acids. Per germline, CDR1 SGHTA and CDR2 FQGNSA. The CDR3 DNA reads TGTGCCAGCAGCTTTATCAGGGGTGTCTATGGCTACACCTTC. It codes for CASSFIRGVYGYTF.

CDR3 sequence reads: CASSRDFTGELFF. CDR3 coding DNA: TGTGCCAGCAGCCGCGATTTCACCGGGGAGCTGTTTTTT. This rearrangement joins TRBV7-2 to TRBJ2-2; no clear D gene. CDR3 size: 13 residues. Trimming removed 5 bases from V and 4 bases from J, with 8 bases in between. The V gene's germline CDR1 is SGHTA and CDR2 FQGNSA.

A few counts support this clonotype. The J gene is TRBJ2-1, the V gene TRBV10-3; D may correspond to TRBD1 or TRBD2 (5 bases each). Germline values: CDR1 ENHRY, CDR2 SYGVKD. V gave up 4 bases and J gave up 4 bases, with 5 bases separating them. This CDR3 region has 12 residues. In DNA, the CDR3 is TGTGCCATCAGTGGGGGGTACAATGAGCAGTTCTTC. Encoded protein: CAISGGYNEQFF.

This clonotype was found a few times. This sequence joins TRBV27 and TRBJ2-2, with 13 bases identical to TRBD2. The CDR3 runs 17 residues. The germline V gene has CDR1 MNHEY and CDR2 SMNVEV (reference sequence). The J segment lost 2 bases and the V segment lost 6 bases, leaving 6 bases of the junction unmatched. CDR3 sequence reads: CASSRGLAGYNTGELFF. The CDR3 DNA sequence: TGTGCCAGCAGCCGGGGACTAGCGGGATATAACACCGGGGAGCTGTTTTTT.

CDR3 DNA: TGTGCCAGCAGGAAAAGGACAGGGGACCCCGTTGGCTATGGCTACACCTTC. This gives the protein CASRKRTGDPVGYGYTF. The gene calls are TRBV6-1 and TRBJ1-2, with 9 bases matching TRBD1. CDR1 and CDR2 (germline): MNHNS, SASEGT. This CDR3 is built from 17 residues. J was trimmed by 4 bases and V by 6 bases; bases with no gene match: 15.

The V call is TRBV7-8, the J call TRBJ1-1; 9 nucleotides align to TRBD1. Germline assignment: CDR1 SGHVS and CDR2 FQNEAQ. CDR3 length: 17 residues. J was trimmed by 0 bases and V by 5 bases; bases with no gene match: 10. The CDR3 DNA is TGTGCCAGCAGCCTAAGGGGACAGGGTCGGGTGAACACTGAAGCTTTCTTT. It encodes CASSLRGQGRVNTEAFF.

This clonotype was seen only a few times. The rearrangement uses TRBV19 and TRBJ2-1; 8 bases are a match to TRBD2. CDR3 length: 17 amino acids. The germline V gene encodes CDR1 LNHDA and CDR2 SQIVND (reference sequence). V dropped 4 bases and J dropped 1; count of bases not matched to a gene: 9. The CDR3, as DNA: TGTGCCAGTAGTACAAGCGGGAGCAAGGGGTCCTACAATGAGCAGTTCTTC. The encoded protein is CASSTSGSKGSYNEQFF.

The chain couples TRBV12-3 or TRBV12-4 to TRBJ2-3; D not resolved. V shed 3 bases and J shed 4 bases, with 8 bases lying between them. The CDR3 is 13 amino acids. The CDR3 loop is CASSLKRPDTQYF. The CDR3 region has the DNA TGTGCCAGCAGTTTGAAACGGCCAGATACGCAGTATTTT.

The rearrangement uses TRBV4-3 and TRBJ2-7; 8 bases are a match to TRBD1. The germline V gene has CDR1 LGHNA and CDR2 YSLEER. V was pared by 1 base and J by 7 bases, with 6 bases of the junction left unmatched. The CDR3 sequence is 14 residues long. As DNA, the CDR3 is TGCGCCAGCAGCCAAGTGCAGGGGGCGAGAGAGCAGTACTTC. Translation: CASSQVQGAREQYF.